The clone carrying this TCR beta chain has a handful of counts. Antigen: not known. These data originate in a study of T cells after yellow fever vaccination. Broader study findings: Peaking on day 5 versus 15, the secondary response was faster but weaker. Although most clonotypes did not, a small share appeared in both CD4 and CD8 compartments. Any FACS-sorted repertoire could hold abundant clonotypes that contaminate it from the bulk population. Subsequent booster samples again held most clones from primary vaccination (approximately 95% CD4, 85% to 90% CD8).

In TCRdb, the 5' RACE reads were re-called with MiXCR into one record per CDR3 protein. Of just under 600,000 distinct CDR3 sequences in the sample, roughly 13% were seen once. This CDR3 spans 15 amino acids. CDR1 is SGHDT and CDR2 is YYEEEE in the germline V gene. Losses at the gene ends were 1 base for V and 9 bases for J; bases not matched to a gene: 10. The source of this sequence is a man aged 25-45 years who received the YFV17D yellow fever vaccine. The source was PBMCs, collected on the day of the yellow fever booster vaccination. J is TRBJ2-1 and V is TRBV5-6; 7 positions match TRBD2. The CDR3 protein is CASSLLSSGKGEQFF. CDR3 DNA: TGTGCCAGCAGCTTGCTGTCTAGCGGCAAGGGTGAGCAGTTCTTC. Based on the CDR3 plus reference TRBV5-6 and TRBJ2-1, the full variable domain is DAGVTQSPTHLIKTRGQQVTLRCSPKSGHDTVSWYQQALGQGPQFIFQYYEEEERQRGNFPDRFSGHQFPNYSSELNVNALLLGDSALYLCASSLLSSGKGEQFFGPGTRLTVL.